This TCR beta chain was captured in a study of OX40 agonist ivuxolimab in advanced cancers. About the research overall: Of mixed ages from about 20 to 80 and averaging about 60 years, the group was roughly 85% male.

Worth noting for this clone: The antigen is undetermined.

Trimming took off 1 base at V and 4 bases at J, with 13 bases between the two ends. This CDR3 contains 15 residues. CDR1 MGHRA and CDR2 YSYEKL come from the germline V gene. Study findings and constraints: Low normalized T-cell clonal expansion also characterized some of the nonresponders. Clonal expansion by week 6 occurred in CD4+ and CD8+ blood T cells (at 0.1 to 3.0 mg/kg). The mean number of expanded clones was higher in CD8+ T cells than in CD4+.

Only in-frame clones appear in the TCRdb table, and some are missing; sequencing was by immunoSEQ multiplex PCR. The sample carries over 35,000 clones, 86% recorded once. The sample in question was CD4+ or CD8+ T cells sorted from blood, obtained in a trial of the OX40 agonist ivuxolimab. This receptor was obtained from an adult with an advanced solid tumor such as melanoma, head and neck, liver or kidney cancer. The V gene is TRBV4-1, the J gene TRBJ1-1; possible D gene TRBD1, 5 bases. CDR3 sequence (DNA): TGCGCCAGCAGCCAAGCGTCCGGGGGAGGCACTGAAGCTTTCTTT. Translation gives CASSQASGGGTEAFF.